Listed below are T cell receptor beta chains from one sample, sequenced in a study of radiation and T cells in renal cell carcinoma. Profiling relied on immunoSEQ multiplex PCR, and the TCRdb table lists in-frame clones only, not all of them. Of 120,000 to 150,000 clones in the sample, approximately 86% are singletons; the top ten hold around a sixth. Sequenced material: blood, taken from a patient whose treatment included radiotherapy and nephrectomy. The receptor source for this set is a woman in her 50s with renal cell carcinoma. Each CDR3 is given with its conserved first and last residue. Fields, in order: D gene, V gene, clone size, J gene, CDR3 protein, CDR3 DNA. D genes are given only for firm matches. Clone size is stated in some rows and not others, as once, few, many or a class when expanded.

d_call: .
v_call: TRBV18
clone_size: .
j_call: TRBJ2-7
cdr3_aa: CASSPRDRSDYEQYF
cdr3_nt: TGTGCCAGCTCACCGAGAGACAGATCTGACTACGAGCAGTACTTC

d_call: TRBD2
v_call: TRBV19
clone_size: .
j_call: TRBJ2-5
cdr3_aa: CASKGTSGLVGGETQYF
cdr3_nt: TGTGCCAGTAAGGGGACTAGCGGACTCGTCGGGGGGGAGACCCAGTACTTC

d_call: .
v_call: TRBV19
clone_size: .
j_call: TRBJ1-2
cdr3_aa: CASSISEGNYGYTF
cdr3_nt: TGTGCCAGTAGTATAAGTGAGGGGAACTATGGCTACACCTTC

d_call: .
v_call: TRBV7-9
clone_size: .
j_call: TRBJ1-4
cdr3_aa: CASSLAGSGEKLFF
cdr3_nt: TGTGCCAGCAGCTTAGCGGGCAGCGGGGAAAAACTGTTTTTT

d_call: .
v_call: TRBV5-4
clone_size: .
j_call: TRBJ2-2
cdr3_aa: CASSLRGRTAGELFF
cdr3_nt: TGTGCCAGCAGCCTCAGGGGTCGGACGGCCGGGGAGCTGTTTTTT

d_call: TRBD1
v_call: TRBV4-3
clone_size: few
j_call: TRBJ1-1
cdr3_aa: CASSQEGGRGYSNTEAFF
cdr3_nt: TGCGCCAGCAGCCAAGAAGGGGGCAGGGGGTATTCGAACACTGAAGCTTTCTTT

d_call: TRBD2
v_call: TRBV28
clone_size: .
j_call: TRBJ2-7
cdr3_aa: CASSLLAGGYEQYF
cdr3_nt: TGTGCCAGCAGCCTACTCGCGGGGGGCTACGAGCAGTACTTC

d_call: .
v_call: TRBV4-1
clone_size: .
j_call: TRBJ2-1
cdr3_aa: CASSHVTSSTHSYNEQFF
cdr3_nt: TGCGCCAGCAGCCACGTTACCTCCTCTACCCACTCCTACAATGAGCAGTTCTTC

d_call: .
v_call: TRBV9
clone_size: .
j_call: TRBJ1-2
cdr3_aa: CASSVSGDGYTF
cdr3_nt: TGTGCCAGCAGCGTATCAGGGGACGGCTACACCTTC

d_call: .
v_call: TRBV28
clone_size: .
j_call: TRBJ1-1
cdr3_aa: CASSGHIGTEAFF
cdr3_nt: TGTGCCAGCAGTGGACACATTGGGACTGAAGCTTTCTTT

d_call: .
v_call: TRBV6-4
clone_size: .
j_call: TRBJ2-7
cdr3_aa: CASSDSYGAEQYF
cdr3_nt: TGTGCCAGCAGTGACTCTTATGGGGCCGAGCAGTACTTC

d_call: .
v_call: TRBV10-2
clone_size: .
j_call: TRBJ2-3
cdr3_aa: CASSDLRLPDTQYF
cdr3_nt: TGCGCCAGCAGTGACCTCCGACTCCCAGATACGCAGTATTTT

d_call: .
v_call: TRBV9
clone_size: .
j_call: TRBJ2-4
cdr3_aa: CASSPGGSRNIQYF
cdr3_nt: TGTGCCAGCAGCCCTGGGGGTAGCCGGAACATTCAGTACTTC

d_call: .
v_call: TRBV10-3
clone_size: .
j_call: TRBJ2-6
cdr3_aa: CAISELLDRPSGANVLTF
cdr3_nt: TGTGCCATCAGTGAGCTACTGGACAGACCCTCTGGGGCCAACGTCCTGACTTTC

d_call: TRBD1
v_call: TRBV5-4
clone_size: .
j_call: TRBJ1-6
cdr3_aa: CASNPDRGDSPLHF
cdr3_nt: TGTGCCAGCAATCCGGACAGGGGCGATTCACCCCTCCACTTT

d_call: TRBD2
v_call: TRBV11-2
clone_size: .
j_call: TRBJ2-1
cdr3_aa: CASSPLGTSGYNEQFF
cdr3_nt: TGTGCCAGCAGCCCTCTTGGTACTAGCGGATACAATGAGCAGTTCTTC

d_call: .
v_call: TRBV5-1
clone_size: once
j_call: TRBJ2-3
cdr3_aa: CASSLEGRDTQYF
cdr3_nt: TGCGCCAGCAGCTTGGAGGGGCGGGATACGCAGTATTTT

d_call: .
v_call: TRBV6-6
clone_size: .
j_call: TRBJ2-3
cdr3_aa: CASRPDSDTQYF
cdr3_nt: TGTGCCAGCAGACCTGATTCAGATACGCAGTATTTT

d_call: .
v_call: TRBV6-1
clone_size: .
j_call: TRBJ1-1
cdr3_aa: CASSEVAGVGTEAFF
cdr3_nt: TGTGCCAGCAGTGAAGTGGCAGGGGTGGGCACTGAAGCTTTCTTT

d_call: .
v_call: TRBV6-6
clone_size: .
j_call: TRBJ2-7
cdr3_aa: CASSFTNEQYF
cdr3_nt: TGTGCCAGCAGTTTTACGAACGAGCAGTACTTC

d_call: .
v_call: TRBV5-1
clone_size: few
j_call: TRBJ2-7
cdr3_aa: CASSAGLNEQYF
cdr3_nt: TGCGCCAGCAGTGCGGGGTTAAACGAGCAGTACTTC

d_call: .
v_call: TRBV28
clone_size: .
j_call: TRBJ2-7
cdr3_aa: CASSLPPQQYF
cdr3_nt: TGTGCCAGCAGTTTACCTCCCCAGCAGTACTTC

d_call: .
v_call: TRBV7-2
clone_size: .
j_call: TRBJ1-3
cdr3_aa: CASSLALDRSSGNTIYF
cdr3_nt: TGTGCCAGCAGCCTAGCCCTCGACCGTAGCTCTGGAAACACCATATATTTT

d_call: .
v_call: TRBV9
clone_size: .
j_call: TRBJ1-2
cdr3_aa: CASSVGAISNYGYTF
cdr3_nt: TGTGCCAGCAGCGTTGGGGCAATCTCGAACTATGGCTACACCTTC

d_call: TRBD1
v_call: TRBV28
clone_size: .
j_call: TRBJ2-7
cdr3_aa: CASSFTGVVSYEQYF
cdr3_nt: TGTGCCAGCAGTTTTACAGGGGTCGTCTCCTACGAGCAGTACTTC

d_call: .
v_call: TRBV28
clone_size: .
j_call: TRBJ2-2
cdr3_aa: CASKKGSPTGELFF
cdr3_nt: TGTGCCAGCAAGAAGGGGAGTCCTACCGGGGAGCTGTTTTTT

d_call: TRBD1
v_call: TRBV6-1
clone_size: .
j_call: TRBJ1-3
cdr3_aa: CAISEGTGRPSGNTIYF
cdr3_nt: TGTGCCATCAGTGAGGGGACAGGGCGACCCTCTGGAAACACCATATATTTT

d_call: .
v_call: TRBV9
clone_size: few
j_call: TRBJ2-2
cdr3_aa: CASSETNAGELFF
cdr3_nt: TGTGCCAGCAGCGAGACTAACGCCGGGGAGCTGTTTTTT

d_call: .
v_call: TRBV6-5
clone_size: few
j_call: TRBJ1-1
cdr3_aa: CASTRDRRTEAFF
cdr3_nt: TGTGCCAGCACTCGAGACAGACGCACTGAAGCTTTCTTT

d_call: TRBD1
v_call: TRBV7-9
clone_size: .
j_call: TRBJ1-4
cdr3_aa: CASSLGDREVANEKLFF
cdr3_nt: TGTGCCAGCAGCTTAGGGGACAGGGAGGTGGCTAATGAAAAACTGTTTTTT

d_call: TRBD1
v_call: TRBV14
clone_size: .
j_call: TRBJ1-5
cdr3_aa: CASSRTGAHQPQHF
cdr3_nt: TGTGCCAGCAGCCGAACAGGGGCCCATCAGCCCCAGCATTTT

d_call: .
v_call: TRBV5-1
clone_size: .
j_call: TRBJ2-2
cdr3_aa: CASSSNSGELFF
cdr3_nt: TGCGCCAGCAGCTCCAACTCCGGGGAGCTGTTTTTT

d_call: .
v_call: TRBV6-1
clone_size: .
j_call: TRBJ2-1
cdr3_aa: CASDSLGGNEQFF
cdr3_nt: TGTGCCAGTGATTCCCTTGGAGGCAATGAGCAGTTCTTC

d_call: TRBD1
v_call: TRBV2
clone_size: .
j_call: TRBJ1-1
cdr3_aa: CASRQGLNTEAFF
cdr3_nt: TGTGCCAGCAGACAGGGGTTGAACACTGAAGCTTTCTTT

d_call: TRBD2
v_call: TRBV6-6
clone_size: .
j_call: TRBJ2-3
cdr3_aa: CASSTWTSGFTDTQYF
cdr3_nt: TGTGCCAGCAGTACCTGGACTAGCGGGTTCACAGATACGCAGTATTTT

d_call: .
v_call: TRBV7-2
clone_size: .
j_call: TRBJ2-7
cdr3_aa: CASSLGPIEQYF
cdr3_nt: TGTGCCAGCAGCTTAGGACCGATCGAGCAGTACTTC

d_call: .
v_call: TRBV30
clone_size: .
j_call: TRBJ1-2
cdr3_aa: CAWSSGQSYGYTF
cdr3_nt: TGTGCCTGGAGTTCTGGACAGAGCTATGGCTACACCTTC

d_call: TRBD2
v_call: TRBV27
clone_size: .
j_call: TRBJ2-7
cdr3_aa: CASRSWTSGYEQYF
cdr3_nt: TGTGCCAGCAGATCTTGGACTAGCGGCTACGAGCAGTACTTC

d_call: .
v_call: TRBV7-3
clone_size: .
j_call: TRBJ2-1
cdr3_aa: CASSLDNEQFF
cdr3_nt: TGTGCCAGCAGCTTAGACAATGAGCAGTTCTTC

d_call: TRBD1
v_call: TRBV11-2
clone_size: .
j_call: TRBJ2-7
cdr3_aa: CASSLSPGGYEQYF
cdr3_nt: TGTGCCAGCAGCTTAAGTCCAGGGGGCTACGAGCAGTACTTC

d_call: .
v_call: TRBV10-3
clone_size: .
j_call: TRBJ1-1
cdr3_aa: CAISEGAGNTEAFF
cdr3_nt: TGTGCCATCAGTGAAGGGGCAGGTAACACTGAAGCTTTCTTT

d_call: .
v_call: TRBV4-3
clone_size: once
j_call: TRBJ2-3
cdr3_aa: CASSQGLPTGTQYF
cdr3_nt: TGCGCCAGCAGCCAGGGACTCCCCACGGGTACGCAGTATTTT

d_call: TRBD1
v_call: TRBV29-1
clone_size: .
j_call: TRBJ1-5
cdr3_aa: CSVESTGTNFPQHF
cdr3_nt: TGCAGCGTTGAATCGACAGGGACAAATTTCCCCCAGCATTTT

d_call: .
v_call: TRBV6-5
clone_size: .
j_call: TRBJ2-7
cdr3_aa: CASSYRRTAYEQYF
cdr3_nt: TGTGCCAGCAGTTACCGCCGGACAGCATACGAGCAGTACTTC

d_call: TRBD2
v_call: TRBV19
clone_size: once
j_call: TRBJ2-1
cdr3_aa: CASSSLTSGDNEQFF
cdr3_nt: TGTGCCAGTAGTTCCTTGACTAGCGGGGACAATGAGCAGTTCTTC

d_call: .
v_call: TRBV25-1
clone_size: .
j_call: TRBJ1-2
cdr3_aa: CASSELEGRSYGYTF
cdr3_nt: TGTGCCAGCAGTGAATTGGAGGGGCGTAGTTATGGCTACACCTTC

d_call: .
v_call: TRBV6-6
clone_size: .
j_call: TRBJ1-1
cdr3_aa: CASSYSTQNTEAFF
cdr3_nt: TGTGCCAGCAGTTACTCGACCCAGAACACTGAAGCTTTCTTT

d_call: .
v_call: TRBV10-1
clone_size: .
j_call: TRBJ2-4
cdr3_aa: CASSEIAKNIQYF
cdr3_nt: TGCGCCAGCAGTGAGATAGCCAAAAACATTCAGTACTTC

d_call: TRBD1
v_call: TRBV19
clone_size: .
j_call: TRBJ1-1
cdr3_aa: CASSTGQAMNTEAFF
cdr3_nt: TGTGCCAGTAGTACGGGACAGGCGATGAACACTGAAGCTTTCTTT

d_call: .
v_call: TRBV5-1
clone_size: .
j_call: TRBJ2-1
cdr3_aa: CASSLGGGIRGNEQFF
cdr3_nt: TGCGCCAGCAGCTTGGGGGGTGGAATTCGCGGCAATGAGCAGTTCTTC

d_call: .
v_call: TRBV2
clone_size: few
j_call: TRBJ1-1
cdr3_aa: CASTLNRENEAFF
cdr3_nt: TGTGCCAGCACCCTAAACCGAGAGAATGAAGCTTTCTTT

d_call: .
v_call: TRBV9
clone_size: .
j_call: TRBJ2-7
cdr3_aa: CASSVGGGAYEQYF
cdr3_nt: TGTGCCAGCAGCGTAGGTGGAGGGGCCTACGAGCAGTACTTC